This T cell receptor (beta chain) came from a study of T-cell memory formation after mild COVID-19. Background on the study: For the most part, TCR clusters were specific to one donor.

To note about this clonotype: The antigen is unknown.

The study, taken as a whole, reports: For second-wave clones that peaked at day 37, SARS-CoV-2 specificity went unverified. Mostly located in CM and EM were contracting CD4+ clones, with contracting CD8+ clones located in EMRA. In pre-infection memory, a portion of responding clones appeared, which suggested that cross-reactive memory joined.

TCRdb reanalysed the 5' RACE reads using MiXCR and keeps one entry per CDR3 protein. Here the sample spans roughly 600,000 distinct CDR3 sequences, roughly 18% being singletons. V was cut by 2 bases and J by 4 bases, with 11 bases left in between. Germline V gene lookup returns CDR1 SEHNR and CDR2 FQNEAQ (reference sequence). There are 15 residues in the CDR3. Sequencing used PBMCs or a T cell subset sorted from them (not recorded which). The origin of this receptor is an adult woman who had mild COVID-19 (a few samples of this study predate the infection). Cell type and time point are not known. The chain has TRBV7-9 and TRBJ1-4; D is unclear. Here the CDR3 reads CASSLIYGDNEKLFF. The CDR3 DNA sequence: TGTGCCAGCAGCTTAATCTACGGGGATAATGAAAAACTGTTTTTT. Complete variable domain (other parts from reference TRBV7-9 and TRBJ1-4): DTGVSQNPRHKITKRGQNVTFRCDPISEHNRLYWYRQTLGQGPEFLTYFQNEAQLEKSRLLSDRFSAERPKGSFSTLEIQRTEQGDSAMYLCASSLIYGDNEKLFFGSGTQLSVL.